These 9 T cell receptor beta chains came from one sample sequenced in a study of blood T cell repertoires in COVID-19. Generated by immunoSEQ multiplex PCR, the TCRdb table keeps only in-frame clones and is missing some. The profile covers some 220,000 clones, with approximately 80% appearing a single time and roughly 12% taken by the ten largest. What was sequenced was peripheral blood. These receptors all stem from a human donor in a cohort sampled during active COVID-19.

This clone was recorded many times. The V gene is TRBV2, the J gene TRBJ2-2, with D possibly TRBD2 on 6 matching bases. CDR1 is SNHLY, CDR2 FYNNEI, per germline. V lost 8 bases, J lost 1 base, and 14 bases lay in between. CDR3 size: 15 residues. CDR3 loop: CASRVGGVNTGELFF. The CDR3 DNA reads TGTGCCAGCCGAGTGGGCGGGGTGAACACCGGGGAGCTGTTTTTT.

The rearrangement uses TRBV5-1 and TRBJ1-2; 7 bases are shared with TRBD1. Germline CDR1 reads SGHRS; CDR2 reads YFSETQ. The CDR3 consists of 14 residues. J lost 3 bases, V lost 4 bases, and 6 bases had no gene match. The chain's CDR3 is CASSPGQEHYGYTF. The DNA for the CDR3 is TGCGCCAGCAGCCCTGGACAGGAGCACTATGGCTACACCTTC.

The chain employs TRBV10-3 and TRBJ1-2; 9 positions agree with TRBD1. The germline CDR1 and CDR2 sequences are ENHRY and SYGVKD. V gave up 8 bases and J gave up 4 bases; unmatched junction bases: 5. The CDR3 loop spans 13 amino acids. The CDR3 nucleotides read TGTGCCATCCGGGACAGGGAGCTCTATGGCTACACCTTC. Amino acid sequence: CAIRDRELYGYTF.

Concerning this clone itself: The same CDR3 is also encoded by other DNA sequences in this sample. The chain links TRBV28 to TRBJ2-7; TRBD1 might be the D (6 bases). The CDR3 runs 12 residues. CDR1 and CDR2 (germline): MDHEN, SYDVKM. V lost 6 bases, J lost 4 bases, and 10 bases lay in between. CDR3 sequence reads: CASSPGTYEQYF. The CDR3 DNA follows: TGTGCCAGCAGCCCCGGGACATACGAGCAGTACTTC.

This rearrangement joins TRBV4-3 to TRBJ2-5; 7 positions agree with TRBD1. CDR3 length: 16 amino acids. Germline CDR1 reads LGHNA; CDR2 reads YSLEER. The ends lost 2 bases at V and 1 base at J; junction bases unmatched: 7. DNA for the CDR3: TGCGCCAGCAGCCAATACCACCGGGACAGCCAAGAGACCCAGTACTTC. This translates into CASSQYHRDSQETQYF.

This clone was seen only a few times. V gene TRBV7-2 combines with J gene TRBJ2-1, with D unresolved. The V gene's germline CDR1 is SGHTA and CDR2 FQGNSA. The CDR3 consists of 12 residues. V dropped 5 bases and J dropped 11 bases, with 13 bases sitting between them. CDR3 in DNA: TGTGCCAGCAGCCCCTCCGAGAGCCAGCAGTTCTTC. It is translated as CASSPSESQQFF.

The rearrangement links TRBV2 to TRBJ2-1; D might be TRBD2 (5 bases). The CDR3 length is 14 residues. The germline V gene has CDR1 SNHLY and CDR2 FYNNEI. V lost 7 bases and J 6 bases, leaving 16 bases between the germline ends. CDR3 amino acids: CASKPGRGSNEQFF. The CDR3, as DNA: TGTGCCAGCAAACCTGGACGGGGTAGCAATGAGCAGTTCTTC.

This rearrangement joins TRBV6-2 or TRBV6-3 to TRBJ1-2; D is unclear. CDR1 is MNHEY and CDR2 is SVGEGT in the germline V gene. The V and J ends lost 5 bases and 0 bases respectively, with 4 bases between them. This CDR3 is 12 amino acids long. The CDR3 coding sequence is TGTGCCAGCAGTACTGCTAACTATGGCTACACCTTC. It specifies CASSTANYGYTF.

The sample holds a few counts of this clone. The J gene is TRBJ1-2, the V gene TRBV7-8, with TRBD1 matching 7 bases. CDR3 length: 15 residues. Per the germline V gene, CDR1 is SGHVS and CDR2 is FQNEAQ. The V segment lost 1 base and the J segment 2 bases; nucleotides outside the gene matches: 4. CDR3 protein: CASSLVPGQNYGYTF. CDR3 bases: TGTGCCAGCAGCTTAGTACCGGGACAGAACTATGGCTACACCTTC.